The TCR beta chain described here comes from a study of graft-versus-host responses after intestinal transplantation. Study details: Grafts that recipients had were multivisceral, liver-intestinal, or isolated intestinal transplants. The recipients all started with anti-thymocyte globulin induction and then took tacrolimus and steroids for approximately 3 years. The study, taken as a whole, reports: Recipient-marrow GvH clones were detected, some having first appeared in ileum or blood.

Concerning this clone: Antigen unknown.

Trimming took off 6 bases at V and 5 bases at J, with 7 bases between the two ends. Looked up from germline, CDR1 is MNHEY and CDR2 is SVGAGI. The CDR3 has 11 residues. Profiling relied on immunoSEQ multiplex PCR, and the TCRdb table lists in-frame clones only, not all of them. The table lists roughly 70,000 clones, approximately 87% of them singletons, with 0.39% in the top ten. Sequencing was performed on unstimulated CD4+ T cells sorted from spleen or lymph node cells, taken before transplant. This rearrangement joins TRBV6-5 to TRBJ2-5; D unresolved. The TCR originated in a human donor who was the organ donor for an intestinal transplant. For the CDR3, the DNA is TGTGCCAGCAGCGCCTATGAGACCCAGTACTTC. It specifies CASSAYETQYF.